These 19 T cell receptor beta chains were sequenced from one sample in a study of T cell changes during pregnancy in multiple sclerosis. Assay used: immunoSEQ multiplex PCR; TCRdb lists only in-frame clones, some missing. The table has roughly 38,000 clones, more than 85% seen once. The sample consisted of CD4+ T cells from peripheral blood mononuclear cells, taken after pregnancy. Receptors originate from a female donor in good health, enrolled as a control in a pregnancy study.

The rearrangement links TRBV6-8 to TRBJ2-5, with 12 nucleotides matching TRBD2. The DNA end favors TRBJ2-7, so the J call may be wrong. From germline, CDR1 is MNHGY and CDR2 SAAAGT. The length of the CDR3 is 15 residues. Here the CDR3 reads CASRASGREVHEQYF. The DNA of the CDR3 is TGTGCCAGCAGGGCTAGCGGGAGGGAGGTCCACGAGCAGTACTTC.

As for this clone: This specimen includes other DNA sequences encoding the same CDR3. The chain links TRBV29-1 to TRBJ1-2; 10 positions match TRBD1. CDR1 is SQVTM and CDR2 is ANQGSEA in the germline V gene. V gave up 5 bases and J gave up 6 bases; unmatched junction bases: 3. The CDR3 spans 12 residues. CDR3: CSVQTGGDGYTF. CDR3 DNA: TGCAGCGTTCAGACAGGGGGCGATGGCTACACCTTC. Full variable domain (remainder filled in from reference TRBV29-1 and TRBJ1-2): SAVISQKPSRDICQRGTSLTIQCQVDSQVTMMFWYRQQPGQSLTLIATANQGSEATYESGFVIDKFPISRPNLTFSTLTVSNMSPEDSSIYLCSVQTGGDGYTFGSGTRLTVV.

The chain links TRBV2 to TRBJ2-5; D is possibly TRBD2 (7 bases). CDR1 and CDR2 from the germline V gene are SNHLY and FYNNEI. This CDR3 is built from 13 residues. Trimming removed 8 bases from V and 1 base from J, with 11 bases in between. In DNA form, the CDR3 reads TGTGCCAGCGCGGGGGCCGCCCAAGAGACCCAGTACTTC. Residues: CASAGAAQETQYF.

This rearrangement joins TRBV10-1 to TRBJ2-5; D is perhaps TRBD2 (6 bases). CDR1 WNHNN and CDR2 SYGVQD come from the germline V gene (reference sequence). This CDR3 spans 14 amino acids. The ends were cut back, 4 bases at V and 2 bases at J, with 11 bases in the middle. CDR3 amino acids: CASSAGRWQETQYF. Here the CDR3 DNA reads TGCGCCAGCAGTGCTGGGAGGTGGCAAGAGACCCAGTACTTC.

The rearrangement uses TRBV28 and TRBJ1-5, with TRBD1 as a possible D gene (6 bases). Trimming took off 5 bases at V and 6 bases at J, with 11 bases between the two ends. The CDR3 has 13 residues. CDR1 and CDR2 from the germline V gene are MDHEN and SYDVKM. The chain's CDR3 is CASSLTGPQPQHF. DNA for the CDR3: TGTGCCAGCAGTCTGACAGGACCTCAGCCCCAGCATTTT.

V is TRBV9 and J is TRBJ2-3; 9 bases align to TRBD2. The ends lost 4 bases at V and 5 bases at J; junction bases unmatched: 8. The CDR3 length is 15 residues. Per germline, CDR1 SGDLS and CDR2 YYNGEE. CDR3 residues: CASSTLAGEGDTQYF. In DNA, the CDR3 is TGTGCCAGCAGCACCTTAGCGGGAGAGGGAGATACGCAGTATTTT.

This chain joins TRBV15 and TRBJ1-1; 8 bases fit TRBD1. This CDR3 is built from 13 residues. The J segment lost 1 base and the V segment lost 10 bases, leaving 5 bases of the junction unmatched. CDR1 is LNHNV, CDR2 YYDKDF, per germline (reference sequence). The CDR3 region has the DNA TGTGCCATCAAAGGACAGGGGAACACTGAAGCTTTCTTT. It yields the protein CAIKGQGNTEAFF. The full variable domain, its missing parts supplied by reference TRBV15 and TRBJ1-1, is DAMVIQNPRYQVTQFGKPVTLSCSQTLNHNVMYWYQQKSSQAPKLLFHYYDKDFNNEADTPDNFQSRRPNTSFCFLDIRSPGLGDTAMYLCAIKGQGNTEAFFGQGTRLTVV.

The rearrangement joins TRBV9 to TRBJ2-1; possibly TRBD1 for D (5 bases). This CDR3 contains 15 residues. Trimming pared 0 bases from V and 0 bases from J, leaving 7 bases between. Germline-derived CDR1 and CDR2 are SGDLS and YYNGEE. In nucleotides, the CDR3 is TGTGCCAGCAGCGTAGGACAGAGCTCCTACAATGAGCAGTTCTTC. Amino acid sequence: CASSVGQSSYNEQFF.

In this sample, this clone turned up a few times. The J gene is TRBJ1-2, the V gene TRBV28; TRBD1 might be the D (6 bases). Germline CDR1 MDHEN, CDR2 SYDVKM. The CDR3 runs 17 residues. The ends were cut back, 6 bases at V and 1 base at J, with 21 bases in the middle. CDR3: CASSYPTTGRGNYGYTF. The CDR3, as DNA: TGTGCCAGCAGCTATCCAACTACAGGGAGAGGTAACTATGGCTACACCTTC.

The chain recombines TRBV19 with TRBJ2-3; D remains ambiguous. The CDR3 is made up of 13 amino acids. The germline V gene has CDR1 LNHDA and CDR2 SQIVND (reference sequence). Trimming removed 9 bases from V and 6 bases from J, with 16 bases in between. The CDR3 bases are TGTGCCAGCGCCGGCACCCGAGGCGATACGCAGTATTTT. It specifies CASAGTRGDTQYF.

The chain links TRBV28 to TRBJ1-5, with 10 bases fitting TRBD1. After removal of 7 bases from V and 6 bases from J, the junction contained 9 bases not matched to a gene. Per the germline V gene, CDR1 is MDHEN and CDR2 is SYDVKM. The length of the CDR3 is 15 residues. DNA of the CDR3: TGTGCCAGCACCTTGACAGGGGGCGGGGGTCAGCCCCAGCATTTT. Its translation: CASTLTGGGGQPQHF.

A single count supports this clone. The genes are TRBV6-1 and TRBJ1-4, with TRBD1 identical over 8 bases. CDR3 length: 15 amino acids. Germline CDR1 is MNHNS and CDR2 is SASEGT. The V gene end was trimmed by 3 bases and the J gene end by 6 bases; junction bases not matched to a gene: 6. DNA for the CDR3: TGTGCCAGCAGTGATAGGTCCAGGGGGCATGAAAAACTGTTTTTT. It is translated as CASSDRSRGHEKLFF.

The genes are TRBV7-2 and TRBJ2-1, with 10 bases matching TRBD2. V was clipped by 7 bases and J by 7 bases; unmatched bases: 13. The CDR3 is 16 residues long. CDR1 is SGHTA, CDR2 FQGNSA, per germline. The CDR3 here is CASTLASGLADNEQFF. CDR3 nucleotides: TGTGCCAGCACCTTGGCGTCCGGACTAGCGGATAATGAGCAGTTCTTC.

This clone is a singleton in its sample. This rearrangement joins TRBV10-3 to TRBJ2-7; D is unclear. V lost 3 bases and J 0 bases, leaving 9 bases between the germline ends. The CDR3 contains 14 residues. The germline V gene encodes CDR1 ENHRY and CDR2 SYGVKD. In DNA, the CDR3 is TGTGCCATCAGTGATAACCGCGGCTCCTACGAGCAGTACTTC. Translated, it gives CAISDNRGSYEQYF.

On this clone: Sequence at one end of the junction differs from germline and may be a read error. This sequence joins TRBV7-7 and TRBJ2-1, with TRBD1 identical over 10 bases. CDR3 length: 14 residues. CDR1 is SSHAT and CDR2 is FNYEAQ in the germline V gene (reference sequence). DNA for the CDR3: TGTGCTAGCAGCTGGGGACAGGGGACGGATGAGCAGTTCTTC. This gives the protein CASSWGQGTDEQFF.

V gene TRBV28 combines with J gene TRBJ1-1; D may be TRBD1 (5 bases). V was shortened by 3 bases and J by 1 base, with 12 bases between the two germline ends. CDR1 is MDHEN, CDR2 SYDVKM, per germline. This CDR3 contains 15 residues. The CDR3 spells CASSLAGRGNTEAFF. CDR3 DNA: TGTGCCAGCAGTTTGGCAGGGAGGGGGAACACTGAAGCTTTCTTT.

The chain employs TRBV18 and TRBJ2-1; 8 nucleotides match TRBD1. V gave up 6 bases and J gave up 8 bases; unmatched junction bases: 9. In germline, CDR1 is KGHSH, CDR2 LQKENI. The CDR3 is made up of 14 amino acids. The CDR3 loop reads CASSPGQGGDEQFF. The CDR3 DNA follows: TGTGCCAGCTCCCCCGGACAGGGAGGAGATGAGCAGTTCTTC. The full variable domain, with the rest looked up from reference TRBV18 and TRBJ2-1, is NAGVMQNPRHLVRRRGQEARLRCSPMKGHSHVYWYRQLPEEGLKFMVYLQKENIIDESGMPKERFSAEFPKEGPSILRIQQVVRGDSAAYFCASSPGQGGDEQFFGPGTRLTVL.

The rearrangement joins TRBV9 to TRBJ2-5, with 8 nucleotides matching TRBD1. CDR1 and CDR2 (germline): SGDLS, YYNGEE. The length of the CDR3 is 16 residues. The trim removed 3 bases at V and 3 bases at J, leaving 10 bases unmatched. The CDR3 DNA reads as TGTGCCAGCAGCGCGGCCCGGGTGACAGGGGAAGAGACCCAGTACTTC. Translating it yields CASSAARVTGEETQYF. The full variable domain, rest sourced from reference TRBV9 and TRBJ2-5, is DSGVTQTPKHLITATGQRVTLRCSPRSGDLSVYWYQQSLDQGLQFLIQYYNGEERAKGNILERFSAQQFPDLHSELNLSSLELGDSALYFCASSAARVTGEETQYFGPGTRLLVL.

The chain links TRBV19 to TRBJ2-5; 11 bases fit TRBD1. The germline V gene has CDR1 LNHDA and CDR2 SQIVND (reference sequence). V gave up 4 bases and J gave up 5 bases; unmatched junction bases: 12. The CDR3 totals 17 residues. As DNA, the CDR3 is TGTGCCAGTAGTACGCCGGACAGGGGGCCTTACTCGGAGACCCAGTACTTC. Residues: CASSTPDRGPYSETQYF. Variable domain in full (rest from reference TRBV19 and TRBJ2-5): DGGITQSPKYLFRKEGQNVTLSCEQNLNHDAMYWYRQDPGQGLRLIYYSQIVNDFQKGDIAEGYSVSREKKESFPLTVTSAQKNPTAFYLCASSTPDRGPYSETQYFGPGTRLLVL.